This passage covers 24 T cell receptor beta chains from one sample sequenced in a study of technical replicates of blood from several donors. The assay was immunoSEQ multiplex PCR, and TCRdb's table has in-frame clones only and misses some. The table lists about 81,000 clones, approximately 96% of them singletons. The specimen was T cells isolated from PBMCs. These receptors all come from a human donor in good health.

The gene calls are TRBV9 and TRBJ1-2; D is possibly TRBD1 (6 bases). Germline assignment: CDR1 SGDLS and CDR2 YYNGEE. The CDR3 sequence is 13 residues long. Trimming stripped 2 bases from V and 2 bases from J, with 7 bases between. The chain's CDR3 is CASSVGQNYGYTF. The DNA for the CDR3 is TGTGCCAGCAGCGTCGGACAGAACTATGGCTACACCTTC.

The V gene is TRBV9, the J gene TRBJ1-1; perhaps TRBD1 as D (5 bases). This CDR3 is built from 14 residues. Germline-derived CDR1 and CDR2 are SGDLS and YYNGEE. Trimming pared 0 bases from V and 4 bases from J, leaving 10 bases between. The CDR3 sequence is CASSVVGGVTEAFF. The CDR3 DNA reads as TGTGCCAGCAGCGTAGTGGGGGGGGTCACTGAAGCTTTCTTT.

CDR3: CASSDYYEQYF. CDR3 sequence (DNA): TGTGCCAGCAGTGATTACTACGAGCAGTACTTC. The chain recombines TRBV6-1 with TRBJ2-7; D is undetermined. V was shortened by 3 bases and J by 3 bases, with 3 bases between the two germline ends. Germline CDR1 is MNHNS and CDR2 is SASEGT. CDR3 length: 11 residues.

This clone was observed a single time. The chain has TRBV25-1 and TRBJ2-7; D gene uncertain. Germline CDR1 and CDR2: MGHDK and SYGVNS. The CDR3 is made up of 11 amino acids. Trimming pared 2 bases from V and 9 bases from J, leaving 8 bases between. CDR3 loop: CASSEDTRQYF. The CDR3 DNA follows: TGTGCCAGCAGTGAAGACACCCGGCAGTACTTC.

The sample holds one count of this clone. The CDR3 loop is CASSSNRESNYGYTF. The CDR3 DNA follows: TGTGCCAGCAGTTCTAACAGGGAATCCAACTATGGCTACACCTTC. The rearrangement joins TRBV6-5 to TRBJ1-2; D is possibly TRBD1 (6 bases). The CDR3 loop spans 15 amino acids. Germline CDR1 MNHEY, CDR2 SVGAGI. V gave up 4 bases and J gave up 2 bases, with 14 bases separating them.

The V gene is TRBV28, the J gene TRBJ2-7; possible D gene TRBD2, 5 bases. The V gene's germline CDR1 is MDHEN and CDR2 SYDVKM. CDR3 length: 12 amino acids. V was shortened by 6 bases and J by 1 base, with 7 bases between the two germline ends. The CDR3 DNA reads TGTGCCAGCAGGAGGGATTCCTACGAGCAGTACTTC. Translation gives CASRRDSYEQYF.

J is TRBJ1-1 and V is TRBV19; no clear D. The germline V gene has CDR1 LNHDA and CDR2 SQIVND (reference sequence). This CDR3 has 13 amino acids. Trimming shortened V by 3 bases and J by 2 bases, and 7 bases separated the two germline ends. CDR3 DNA sequence: TGTGCCAGTAGTATTAGTGTAAACACTGAAGCTTTCTTT. Its protein is CASSISVNTEAFF.

V gene TRBV5-1 combines with J gene TRBJ2-7; D may be TRBD1 (6 bases). The germline gives CDR1 SGHRS, CDR2 YFSETQ. V was trimmed by 0 bases and J by 0 bases, leaving 10 bases between them. The CDR3 totals 15 residues. The chain's CDR3 is CASSLVGGFSYEQYF. CDR3 DNA sequence: TGCGCCAGCAGCTTGGTTGGGGGCTTCTCCTACGAGCAGTACTTC. Full variable domain (missing parts from reference TRBV5-1 and TRBJ2-7): KAGVTQTPRYLIKTRGQQVTLSCSPISGHRSVSWYQQTPGQGLQFLFEYFSETQRNKGNFPGRFSGRQFSNSRSEMNVSTLELGDSALYLCASSLVGGFSYEQYFGPGTRLTVT.

This clone appeared once. The gene calls are TRBV29-1 and TRBJ2-2, with D possibly matching TRBD1 (6 bases). This CDR3 comprises 13 residues. Trimming pared 8 bases from V and 6 bases from J, leaving 16 bases between. CDR1 and CDR2 from the germline V gene are SQVTM and ANQGSEA. Written as DNA, the CDR3 is TGCAGCTTTACAGGGTCGGTGGCCGGGGAGCTGTTTTTT. It translates to CSFTGSVAGELFF.

The rearrangement links TRBV4-1 to TRBJ1-1; no clear D. This CDR3 is 14 amino acids long. The V gene lost 0 bases and the J gene lost 5 bases, with 10 bases spanning the gap. Germline loops: CDR1 MGHRA, CDR2 YSYEKL. CDR3 loop: CASSQERHGTEAFF. In DNA, the CDR3 is TGCGCCAGCAGCCAAGAAAGACATGGGACTGAAGCTTTCTTT.

V and J are TRBV6-6 and TRBJ1-1; 9 nucleotides align to TRBD1. Germline V gene lookup returns CDR1 MNHNY and CDR2 SVGAGI (reference sequence). The length of the CDR3 is 15 residues. After removal of 4 bases from V and 3 bases from J, the junction contained 6 bases not matched to a gene. CDR3 coding DNA: TGTGCCAGCAGTTGGGACAGGGTTCTCCACACTGAAGCTTTCTTT. Amino acid sequence: CASSWDRVLHTEAFF.

V usage is TRBV6-6 and J usage is TRBJ1-1, with TRBD1 as a possible D gene (5 bases). V was shortened by 7 bases and J by 1 base, with 10 bases between the two germline ends. The CDR3 sequence is 13 residues long. CDR1 is MNHNY, CDR2 SVGAGI, per germline (reference sequence). CDR3 amino acids: CASTQGQNTEAFF. CDR3 in DNA: TGTGCCAGCACCCAGGGCCAGAACACTGAAGCTTTCTTT.

The chain is built from TRBV4-1 and TRBJ2-5; 15 bases fit TRBD2. Germline CDR1 and CDR2: MGHRA and YSYEKL. With 6 bases clipped from V and 2 bases from J, the junction kept 7 bases outside the gene matches. The CDR3 is 17 amino acids. CDR3 sequence reads: CASRRFGLAGGQETQYF. The CDR3 nucleotides are TGCGCCAGCAGACGCTTCGGACTAGCGGGGGGGCAAGAGACCCAGTACTTC.

The V call is TRBV7-9, the J call TRBJ2-1; 14 bases map to TRBD2. This CDR3 has 17 amino acids. The J segment lost 3 bases and the V segment lost 4 bases, leaving 5 bases of the junction unmatched. Per the germline V gene, CDR1 is SEHNR and CDR2 is FQNEAQ (reference sequence). The chain's CDR3 is CASSSGTSGRVYNEQFF. The CDR3 DNA follows: TGTGCCAGCAGCTCCGGGACTAGCGGGAGAGTCTACAATGAGCAGTTCTTC.

The V gene is TRBV4-1, the J gene TRBJ2-1, with D perhaps TRBD2 (5 bases). The CDR3 extends over 12 amino acids. Germline V gene data show CDR1 as MGHRA and CDR2 as YSYEKL. Trimming took 4 bases from V and 5 from J, leaving 6 bases between them. The CDR3 protein is CASSRRDNEQFF. The CDR3 DNA reads TGCGCCAGCAGCCGGCGGGACAATGAGCAGTTCTTC.

This chain connects TRBV5-5 to TRBJ2-7; possibly TRBD2 for D (5 bases). Germline V gene sequence: CDR1 SGHKS, CDR2 YYEKEE (reference sequence). This CDR3 spans 14 amino acids. V gave up 4 bases and J gave up 6 bases, with 17 bases separating them. CDR3 nucleotides: TGTGCCAGCAGCACGGACCCGCTAGGAGGCGAGCAGTACTTC. This encodes CASSTDPLGGEQYF.

V is TRBV5-4 and J is TRBJ2-7; D is possibly TRBD1 (5 bases). The CDR3 is 12 amino acids. Trimming removed 4 bases at V and 4 bases at J, with 9 bases between. Looked up from germline, CDR1 is SGHNT and CDR2 is YYREEE (reference sequence). The CDR3 spells CASSQGLYEQYF. The CDR3 bases are TGTGCCAGCAGCCAGGGCCTTTACGAGCAGTACTTC.

The V and J genes are TRBV5-1 and TRBJ2-1; 11 nucleotides align to TRBD2. V dropped 4 bases and J dropped 7; count of bases not matched to a gene: 7. This CDR3 region has 15 residues. Germline CDR1 reads SGHRS; CDR2 reads YFSETQ. DNA of the CDR3: TGCGCCAGCAGCCTGAGGACTAGCGGGCGTAATGAGCAGTTCTTC. This encodes CASSLRTSGRNEQFF.

The chain uses TRBV10-3 and TRBJ2-7; 10 bases match TRBD1. Germline V CDR1 and CDR2: ENHRY, SYGVKD. The CDR3 has 15 residues. Germline trimming cut 6 bases from V and 3 bases from J; bases unmatched to any gene: 8. The CDR3 region has the DNA TGTGCCATCAGGGGAAGGGGACAGGGGAACTACGAGCAGTACTTC. This gives the protein CAIRGRGQGNYEQYF.

CDR3 bases: TGTGCCAGCAGCTCCAGTCAGGGCTCCTACAATGAGCAGTTCTTC. Encoded protein: CASSSSQGSYNEQFF. The chain uses TRBV7-3 and TRBJ2-1, with D perhaps matching TRBD1 (5 bases). The CDR3 consists of 15 residues. V lost 4 bases to trimming and J lost 0 bases, with 10 bases between them. Per the germline V gene, CDR1 is SGHTA and CDR2 is FQGTGA.

The V and J genes are TRBV10-1 and TRBJ2-2, with 11 bases fitting TRBD2. This CDR3 region has 18 residues. Trimming removed 3 bases from V and 0 bases from J; junction bases left unmatched: 6. Germline loops: CDR1 WNHNN, CDR2 SYGVQD (reference sequence). CDR3 in amino acids: CASSETSGGSTNTGELFF. CDR3 in DNA: TGCGCCAGCAGTGAAACTAGCGGGGGTTCAACGAACACCGGGGAGCTGTTTTTT.

The chain combines TRBV30 with TRBJ1-2; TRBD1 aligns across 10 bases. This CDR3 contains 11 residues. J was trimmed by 7 bases and V by 8 bases; bases with no gene match: 4. Germline loops: CDR1 GTSNPN, CDR2 SVGIG (reference sequence). The DNA for the CDR3 is TGTGCCCGCGGACAGGGGGGTGGCTACACCTTC. This translates into CARGQGGGYTF.

This chain connects TRBV5-4 to TRBJ2-2, with D perhaps TRBD2 (5 bases). Germline values: CDR1 SGHNT, CDR2 YYREEE (reference sequence). There are 16 residues in the CDR3. With 7 bases removed from V and 5 bases from J, the gap between germline ends came to 21 bases. The CDR3 loop reads CASSHLSAGGTGELFF. CDR3 in DNA: TGTGCCAGCTCCCATTTGAGCGCGGGTGGTACCGGGGAGCTGTTTTTT.

The chain has TRBV2 and TRBJ2-3; D is undetermined. CDR1 SNHLY and CDR2 FYNNEI come from the germline V gene. The CDR3 loop spans 12 amino acids. Trimming stripped 4 bases from V and 5 bases from J, with 7 bases between. CDR3 region: CASSGVGDTQYF. The CDR3 nucleotides are TGTGCCAGCAGTGGAGTTGGAGATACGCAGTATTTT.